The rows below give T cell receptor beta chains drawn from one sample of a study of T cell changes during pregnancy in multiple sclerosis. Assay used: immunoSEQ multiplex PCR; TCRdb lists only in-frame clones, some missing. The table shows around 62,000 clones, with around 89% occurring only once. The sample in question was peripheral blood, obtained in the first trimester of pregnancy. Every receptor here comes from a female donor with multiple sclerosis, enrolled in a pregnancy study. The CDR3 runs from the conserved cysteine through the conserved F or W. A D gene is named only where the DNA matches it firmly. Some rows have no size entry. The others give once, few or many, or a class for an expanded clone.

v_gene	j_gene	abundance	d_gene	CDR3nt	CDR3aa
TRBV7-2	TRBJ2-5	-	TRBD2	TGTGCCAGCAGCTTAAACCAGCGGGGGGGGCAAGAGACCCAGTACTTC	CASSLNQRGGQETQYF
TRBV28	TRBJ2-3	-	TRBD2	TGTGCCAGCGCCCTTGAGCTAGCGGGGGGAGATACGCAGTATTTT	CASALELAGGDTQYF
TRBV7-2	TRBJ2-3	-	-	TGTGCCAGCAGCATAACAGATACGCAGTATTTT	CASSITDTQYF
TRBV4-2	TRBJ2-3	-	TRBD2	TGTGCCAGCAGCTGGGCGGGGGGGAGTGATACGCAGTATTTT	CASSWAGGSDTQYF
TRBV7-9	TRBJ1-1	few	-	TGTGCCAGCAGCTTAAGCGGTTTTCCTGAAGCTTTCTTT	CASSLSGFPEAFF
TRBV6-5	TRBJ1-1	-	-	TGTGCCAGCAGTTCACTACGTAGGACTGAAGCTTTCTTT	CASSSLRRTEAFF
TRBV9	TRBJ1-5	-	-	TGTGCCAACGGGCCCCAGACAGTAGAAACTCAGCCCCAGCATTTT	CANGPQTVETQPQHF
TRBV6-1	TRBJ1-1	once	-	TGTGCCAGCAGTGCAGGTGGGACTGAAGCTTTCTTT	CASSAGGTEAFF
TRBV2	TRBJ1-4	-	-	TGTGCCAGCAATTCAAGGGGTGCAACTAATGAAAAACTGTTTTTT	CASNSRGATNEKLFF
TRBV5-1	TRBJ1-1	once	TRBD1	TGCGCCAGCAGCTTTAGGGGGACAGAGAACACTGAAGCTTTCTTT	CASSFRGTENTEAFF
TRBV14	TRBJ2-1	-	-	TGTGCCAGCAGCCAAGAGGAAGCGGATGAGCAGTTCTTC	CASSQEEADEQFF
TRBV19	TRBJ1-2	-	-	TGTGCCAGTAGTGTGGGGGGGCTCGATGGCTACACCTTC	CASSVGGLDGYTF
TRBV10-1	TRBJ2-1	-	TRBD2	TGCGCCAGCAGTGAGTCCATAGCGGGAGGGGTCGGATATGAGCAGTTCTTC	CASSESIAGGVGYEQFF
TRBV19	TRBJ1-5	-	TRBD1	TGTGCCAGTAGTCAGGGGGATTTATCGTATCAGCCCCAGCATTTT	CASSQGDLSYQPQHF
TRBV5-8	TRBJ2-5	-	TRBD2	TGTGCCAGCAGTTCTGGACTAGCGGGAGGGAGAGAGACCCAGTACTTC	CASSSGLAGGRETQYF
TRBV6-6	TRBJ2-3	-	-	TGTGCCAGCAGTCCAGGTGGGGATACGCAGTATTTT	CASSPGGDTQYF
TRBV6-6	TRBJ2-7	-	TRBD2	TGTGCCAGCAGTTACTCGAGCGGGGGGACGGGCGAGCAGTACTTC	CASSYSSGGTGEQYF
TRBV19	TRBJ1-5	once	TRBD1	TGTGCCAGCGACAGGGAGTCCGCAGTTCAGCCCCAGCATTTT	CASDRESAVQPQHF
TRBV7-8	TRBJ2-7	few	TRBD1	TGTGCCAGCAGCCCGGGGACAGCCCGCTACGAGCAGTACTTC	CASSPGTARYEQYF
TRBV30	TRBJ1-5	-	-	TGTGCCTGGAGCCGACAGGGCAATCAGCCCCAGCATTTT	CAWSRQGNQPQHF
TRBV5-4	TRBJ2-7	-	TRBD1	TGTGCCAGCAGCTTTTGGGGGACAGGGGGCAAGCAGTACTTC	CASSFWGTGGKQYF
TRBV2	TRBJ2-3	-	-	TGTGCCAGTGTCTCAGGGGGCACAGATACGCAGTATTTT	CASVSGGTDTQYF
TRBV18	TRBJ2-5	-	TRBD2	TGTGCCAGCTCACGACTAGCGGGTTCCCAAGAGACCCAGTACTTC	CASSRLAGSQETQYF
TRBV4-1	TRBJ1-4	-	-	TGCGCCAGCAGCCACCTGGCAGATGTTCGGGTTGAAAAACTGTTTTTT	CASSHLADVRVEKLFF
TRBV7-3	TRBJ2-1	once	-	TGTGCCAGCAGCCTCATCGGAGGGGCGGACAATGAGCAGTTCTTC	CASSLIGGADNEQFF
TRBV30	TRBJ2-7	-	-	TGTGCCTGGAGTCCACAGGGCTACGAGCAGTACTTC	CAWSPQGYEQYF
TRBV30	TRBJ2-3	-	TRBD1	TGTGCCTGGAGTTTAAAGGGGGCCGATACGCAGTATTTT	CAWSLKGADTQYF
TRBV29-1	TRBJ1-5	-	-	TGCAGCGCCCAATGGGGGGTCGAACAGCCCCAGCATTTT	CSAQWGVEQPQHF
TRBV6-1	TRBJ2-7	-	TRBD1	TGTGCCAGCAGCTTACAGGGGTCGTCCTACGAGCAGTACTTC	CASSLQGSSYEQYF
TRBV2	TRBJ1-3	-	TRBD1	TGTGCCAGCAGGGCCCGGGACAGGGAATCTGGAAACACCATATATTTT	CASRARDRESGNTIYF
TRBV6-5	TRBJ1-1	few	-	TGTGCCAGCAGTTTCCAAGGGAAGGGAGGAACTGAAGCTTTCTTT	CASSFQGKGGTEAFF
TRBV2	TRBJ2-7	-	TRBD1	TGTGCCACGTCAGGGGGAGCCTACGAGCAGTACTTC	CATSGGAYEQYF
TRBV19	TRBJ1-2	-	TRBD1	TGTGCCAGTAACCAAGACAGGGAGAACTATGGCTACACCTTC	CASNQDRENYGYTF
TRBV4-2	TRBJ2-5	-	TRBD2	TGTGCCAGCAGCCAAGAACCGGGACTAGAGAATTCCGAGACCCAGTACTTC	CASSQEPGLENSETQYF
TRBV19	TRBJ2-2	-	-	TGTGCCAGTAGTCTTACGGCAGGGGGGACCGGGGAGCTGTTTTTT	CASSLTAGGTGELFF
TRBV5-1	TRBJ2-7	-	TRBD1	TGCGCCAGCAGCCTAGACAGGGGTCCCTACGAGCAGTACTTC	CASSLDRGPYEQYF
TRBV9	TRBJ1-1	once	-	TGTGCCAGCAGCGTAGAGCCCCGACCGAGGGGGGGAAACACTGAAGCTTTCTTT	CASSVEPRPRGGNTEAFF
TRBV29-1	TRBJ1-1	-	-	TGCAGCGCGCATGGGAGCCGGACAGCCCCCGGGTACACTGAAGCTTTCTTT	CSAHGSRTAPGYTEAFF
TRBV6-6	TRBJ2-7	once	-	TGTGCCAGCAGTTTTATCGGGACAAGCTCCTACGAGCAGTACTTC	CASSFIGTSSYEQYF
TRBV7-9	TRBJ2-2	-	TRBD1	TGTGCCAGCAGCCCACCCGGGACAGGGACCGGGGAGCTGTTTTTT	CASSPPGTGTGELFF
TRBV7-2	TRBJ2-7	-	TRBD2	TGTGCCAGCAGCTCCCGCGGGGGGTCCTACGAGCAGTACTTC	CASSSRGGSYEQYF
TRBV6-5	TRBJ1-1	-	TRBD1	TGTGCCAGCAGGACAGGGGGCAAAAACCCTCTTGAAGCTTTCTTT	CASRTGGKNPLEAFF
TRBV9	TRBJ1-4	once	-	TGTGCCAGCAGCGTAGGAAGAGGTACGACTGGAGAAAAACTGTTTTTT	CASSVGRGTTGEKLFF
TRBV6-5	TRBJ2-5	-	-	TGTGCCAGCAGTTACGACAGGGAGACCCAGTACTTC	CASSYDRETQYF